Below, 20 T cell receptor beta chains from the same sample are listed, as sequenced in a study of CD8 T cells in ankylosing spondylitis. TCRdb re-called the 5' RACE reads with MiXCR, one entry per CDR3 protein. The sample shows around 160,000 distinct CDR3 sequences, around a tenth of them seen only once. Sequencing was carried out using blood, either unsorted or a sorted T cell fraction (not recorded which). The receptors stem from a male donor with ankylosing spondylitis or in good health (not recorded which).

J is TRBJ1-5 and V is TRBV29-1; 7 positions agree with TRBD1. CDR3 size: 16 residues. The germline gives CDR1 SQVTM, CDR2 ANQGSEA. The junction had 9 bases not matched to a gene; V was cut back by 4 bases and J by 0 bases. CDR3 sequence (DNA): TGCAGCGTTGTGGACAGGCTACCGTTTAGCAATCAGCCCCAGCATTTT. Protein product: CSVVDRLPFSNQPQHF.

This clonotype was seen many times. The chain is built from TRBV6-4 and TRBJ2-3, with TRBD2 identical over 8 bases. Trimming removed 3 bases from V and 1 base from J; junction bases left unmatched: 0. Germline V CDR1 and CDR2: MRHNA, SNTAGT. The CDR3 is made up of 14 amino acids. This chain's CDR3 is CASSEAGGTDTQYF. DNA for the CDR3: TGTGCCAGCAGTGAAGCGGGGGGCACAGATACGCAGTATTTT.

V and J are TRBV20-1 and TRBJ1-5; TRBD1 aligns across 7 bases. The CDR3 consists of 17 residues. Germline loops: CDR1 DFQATT, CDR2 SNEGSKA (reference sequence). The DNA for the CDR3 is TGCTGCTCTAGATGGGAAGGGGGCCTACTAAGCAATCAGCCCCAGCATTTT. It yields the protein CCSRWEGGLLSNQPQHF.

The genes are TRBV12-3 or TRBV12-4 and TRBJ2-3; D gene ambiguous. V was pared by 7 bases and J by 9 bases, with 14 bases between. The CDR3 consists of 12 residues. In nucleotides, the CDR3 is TGTGCCAGCATGAGGACCATAGGAACGCAGTATTTT. Protein: CASMRTIGTQYF.

This clonotype has ten or more counts. CDR3 sequence reads: CASSVDRTTEAFF. As DNA, the CDR3 is TGTGCCAGCAGCGTAGACAGGACAACTGAAGCTTTCTTT. The rearrangement joins TRBV9 to TRBJ1-1; a weak D match, TRBD1 (5 bases). Germline CDR1 SGDLS, CDR2 YYNGEE. Trimming took 0 bases from V and 5 from J, leaving 8 bases between them. The CDR3 length is 13 residues.

Comments on this clonotype: One base away lies a much larger clone, so this may be a sequencing read error. The chain links TRBV12-3 or TRBV12-4 to TRBJ1-5, with D maybe TRBD1 (6 bases). The CDR3 extends over 15 amino acids. Written as DNA, the CDR3 is TGTACCAGCACAAGCCAGACAGGTCTTAATCAGCCCCAGCATTTT. Translated: CTSTSQTGLNQPQHF.

This clonotype was picked up many times. V and J are TRBV6-2 or TRBV6-3 and TRBJ2-2; D is uncertain. Germline V lookup: CDR1 MNHEY, CDR2 SVGEGT. The germline V and J ends were trimmed by 5 bases and 6 bases, with 10 bases remaining between them. CDR3 size: 13 residues. CDR3 loop: CASSPAPPGELFF. In DNA, the CDR3 is TGTGCCAGCAGTCCTGCCCCGCCCGGGGAGCTGTTTTTT.

This clonotype was detected ten times or more. This chain connects TRBV9 to TRBJ2-3; D unresolved. Germline V gene lookup returns CDR1 SGDLS and CDR2 YYNGEE. Trimming took 4 bases from V and 1 from J, leaving 4 bases between them. The CDR3 runs to 12 residues. This CDR3 is CASSPRTDTQYF. The CDR3 DNA reads as TGTGCCAGCAGCCCCCGCACAGATACGCAGTATTTT.

V is TRBV20-1 and J is TRBJ2-3; 11 bases are shared with TRBD2. The CDR3 extends over 18 amino acids. J was trimmed by 3 bases and V by 0 bases; bases with no gene match: 11. Germline V gene sequence: CDR1 DFQATT, CDR2 SNEGSKA (reference sequence). In DNA, the CDR3 is TGCAGTGCTAGAGATCTTTTGCTAGCGGGGGGTGAAACAGATACGCAGTATTTT. This encodes CSARDLLLAGGETDTQYF.

CDR3 bases: TGTGCCAGCAGCTTGGAGTCGGGCGACACTGAAGCTTTCTTT. Encoded protein: CASSLESGDTEAFF. The chain has TRBV7-2 and TRBJ1-1; D call uncertain. The CDR3 totals 14 residues. The germline CDR1 and CDR2 sequences are SGHTA and FQGNSA. The V and J ends lost 3 bases and 3 bases respectively, with 11 bases between them.

The rearrangement joins TRBV20-1 to TRBJ2-3; no definite D call. V lost 0 bases, J lost 2 bases, and 15 bases lay in between. Germline V gene sequence: CDR1 DFQATT, CDR2 SNEGSKA (reference sequence). The CDR3 totals 16 residues. The CDR3 DNA reads TGCAGTGCTAGAGATCCAAACAAGCTTTCCACAGATACGCAGTATTTT. This gives the protein CSARDPNKLSTDTQYF.

There are many counts of this clonotype. V gene TRBV5-1 combines with J gene TRBJ1-1; D call uncertain. This CDR3 spans 15 amino acids. The V gene lost 0 bases and the J gene lost 1 base, with 10 bases spanning the gap. Germline CDR1 SGHRS, CDR2 YFSETQ. The CDR3 region is CASSLVGDQNTEAFF. For the CDR3, the DNA is TGCGCCAGCAGCTTGGTTGGAGATCAGAACACTGAAGCTTTCTTT.

The chain couples TRBV5-6 to TRBJ2-5; 7 bases map to TRBD2. V was pared by 2 bases and J by 5 bases, with 6 bases of the junction left unmatched. CDR3 length equals 14 residues. The V gene's germline CDR1 is SGHDT and CDR2 YYEEEE. The CDR3 bases are TGTGCCAGCAGCTTAAGGACTAGTCCTGAGACCCAGTACTTC. Translated: CASSLRTSPETQYF.

This clonotype was observed many times. V gene TRBV25-1 combines with J gene TRBJ2-2, with 9 positions matching TRBD2. CDR3 length: 15 residues. Unmatched junction bases numbered 8, after V lost 6 bases and J lost 6 bases. CDR1 and CDR2 from the germline V gene are MGHDK and SYGVNS. CDR3 sequence: CASRVSGLAAGELFF. DNA of the CDR3: TGTGCCAGCAGGGTATCGGGACTAGCAGCCGGGGAGCTGTTTTTT. Combining the CDR3 with reference TRBV25-1 and TRBJ2-2 gives the whole variable domain EADIYQTPRYLVIGTGKKITLECSQTMGHDKMYWYQQDPGMELHLIHYSYGVNSTEKGDLSSESTVSRIRTEHFPLTLESARPSHTSQYLCASRVSGLAAGELFFGEGSRLTVL.

The sample holds many counts of this clonotype. The rearrangement joins TRBV5-6 to TRBJ1-2; 7 bases align to TRBD1. The V segment lost 4 bases and the J segment 5 bases; nucleotides outside the gene matches: 14. Germline V gene data show CDR1 as SGHDT and CDR2 as YYEEEE. The CDR3 contains 16 residues. This CDR3 is CASSPPRGGGGYGYTF. The CDR3 region has the DNA TGTGCCAGCAGCCCTCCTAGAGGGGGCGGAGGATATGGCTACACCTTC.

This clonotype was found many times. V gene TRBV10-3 combines with J gene TRBJ2-5; the D call may be TRBD1 or TRBD2 (6 bases each). The CDR3 has 15 residues. Germline loops: CDR1 ENHRY, CDR2 SYGVKD. Between the trimmed V and J ends, which lost 4 bases and 2 bases, there was a span of 14 bases. DNA for the CDR3: TGTGCCATCAGTGGCCAGGGGAGGCCACAAGAGACCCAGTACTTC. Residues: CAISGQGRPQETQYF.

This clonotype showed up many times. Written as DNA, the CDR3 is TGCAGTGCTAGACCCCCCCAAAATAATATGAACACTGAAGCTTTCTTT. It encodes CSARPPQNNMNTEAFF. The chain links TRBV20-1 to TRBJ1-1; D gene ambiguous. Trimming left V 2 bases short and J 0 bases short, with 16 bases between. Germline CDR1 DFQATT, CDR2 SNEGSKA (reference sequence). The CDR3 loop spans 16 amino acids.

At least ten counts were recorded for this clonotype. This rearrangement joins TRBV29-1 to TRBJ2-3, with D hard to call. Germline CDR1 is SQVTM and CDR2 is ANQGSEA. Trimming removed 1 base from V and 4 bases from J, with 3 bases in between. This CDR3 has 11 residues. In DNA, the CDR3 is TGCAGCGTTGAAGGGGCAGATACGCAGTATTTT. Protein sequence: CSVEGADTQYF.

The table lists this clonotype with many counts. This chain links TRBV5-1 with TRBJ2-7; D call uncertain. The germline V and J ends were trimmed by 4 bases and 3 bases, with 17 bases remaining between them. The CDR3 loop spans 15 amino acids. The V gene's germline CDR1 is SGHRS and CDR2 YFSETQ. CDR3: CASSQQGGEFYEQYF. CDR3 DNA sequence: TGCGCCAGCAGCCAACAAGGCGGCGAATTCTACGAGCAGTACTTC. Based on the CDR3 plus reference TRBV5-1 and TRBJ2-7, the full variable domain is KAGVTQTPRYLIKTRGQQVTLSCSPISGHRSVSWYQQTPGQGLQFLFEYFSETQRNKGNFPGRFSGRQFSNSRSEMNVSTLELGDSALYLCASSQQGGEFYEQYFGPGTRLTVT.

At least ten counts were recorded for this clonotype. This chain joins TRBV5-6 and TRBJ2-1; tentatively, D is TRBD2 (6 bases). The CDR3 runs to 14 residues. Looked up from germline, CDR1 is SGHDT and CDR2 is YYEEEE. The V and J ends lost 2 bases and 8 bases respectively, with 14 bases between them. The CDR3 sequence: CASSFVDSGDEQFF. The CDR3 DNA reads TGTGCCAGCAGCTTCGTAGACTCGGGAGATGAGCAGTTCTTC.